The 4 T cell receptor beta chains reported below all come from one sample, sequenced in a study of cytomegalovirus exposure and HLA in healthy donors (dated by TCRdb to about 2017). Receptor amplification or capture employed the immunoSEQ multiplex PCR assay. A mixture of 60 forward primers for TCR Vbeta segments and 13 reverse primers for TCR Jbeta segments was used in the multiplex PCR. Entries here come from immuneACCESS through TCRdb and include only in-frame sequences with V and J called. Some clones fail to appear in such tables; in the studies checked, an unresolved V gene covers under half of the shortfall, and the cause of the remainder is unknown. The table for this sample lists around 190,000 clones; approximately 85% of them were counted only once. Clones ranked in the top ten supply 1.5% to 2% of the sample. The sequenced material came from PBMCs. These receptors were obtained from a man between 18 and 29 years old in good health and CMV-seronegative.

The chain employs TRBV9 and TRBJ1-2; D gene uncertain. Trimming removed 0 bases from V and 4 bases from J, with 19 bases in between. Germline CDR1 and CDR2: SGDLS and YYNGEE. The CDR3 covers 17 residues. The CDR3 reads CASSVGGYGRLSYGYTF. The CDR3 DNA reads TGTGCCAGCAGCGTAGGAGGATACGGGAGACTGAGCTATGGCTACACCTTC.

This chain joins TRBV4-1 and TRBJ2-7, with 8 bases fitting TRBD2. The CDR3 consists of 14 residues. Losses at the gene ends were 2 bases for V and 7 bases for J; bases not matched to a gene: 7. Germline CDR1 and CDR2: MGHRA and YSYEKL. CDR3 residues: CASSQFREGREQYF. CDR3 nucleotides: TGCGCCAGCAGCCAATTCCGGGAGGGCCGGGAGCAGTACTTC.

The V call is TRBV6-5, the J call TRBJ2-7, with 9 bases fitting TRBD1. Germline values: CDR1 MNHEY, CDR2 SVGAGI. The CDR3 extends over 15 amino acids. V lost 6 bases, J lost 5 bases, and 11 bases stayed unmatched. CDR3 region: CASRVIGTGKNEQYF. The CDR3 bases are TGTGCCAGCAGGGTTATAGGGACAGGGAAAAACGAGCAGTACTTC.

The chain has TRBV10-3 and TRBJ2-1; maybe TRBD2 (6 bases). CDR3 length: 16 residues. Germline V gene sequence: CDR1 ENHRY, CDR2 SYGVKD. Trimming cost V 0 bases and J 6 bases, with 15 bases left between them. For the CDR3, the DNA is TGTGCCATCAGTGAGTCGAGCAGGGAGGTGATCAATGAGCAGTTCTTC. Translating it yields CAISESSREVINEQFF.